One T cell receptor (beta chain) is described in this entry. It lacks a known antigen. No much larger clone exists at a distance of one base, and base qualities are not known. In light of the paper, this sample's treatment or condition label describes: around 19 received Ad26.COV2.S at low or high dose, single or two shots; roughly five received placebo; per-sample allocation not given. Repertoires of vaccine and placebo recipients were sequenced from samples collected on day 63 after the first injection. Cohort 1b enrolled about two dozen adults aged 18-55 years at a single site in Boston, USA, between 29 July and 7 August 2020. As a vaccine, Ad26.COV2.S was a replication-incompetent adenovirus type 26 vector that expressed a prefusion-stabilized SARS-CoV-2 spike protein derived from the original Wuhan strain. The immunoSEQ Assay was the method used to sequence TCRbeta CDR3 regions. After extraction, genomic DNA underwent amplification by bias-controlled multiplex PCR, followed by high-throughput sequencing. In the original analysis: Collapsing and filtering of sequences were performed to quantify the absolute abundance of each unique TCRbeta CDR3 region. T cell fraction was estimated by normalizing TCRbeta template counts to usable DNA, which was measured by amplifying reference genes present in all nucleated cells. Repertoire TCRs were annotated as SARS-CoV-2-specific by exact matching of V gene, CDR3 amino acid sequence and J gene to a known reactive TCR set. The reference SARS-CoV-2 TCR set was obtained from MIRA and was filtered for enrichment in COVID-19-positive ImmuneCODE repertoires, whereby public or cross-reactive TCRs were removed. Using the MIRA antigens, annotated TCRs were further analysed by specific ORF or by position within an ORF. Breadth was defined as the number of annotated unique rearrangements divided by the total number of unique productive rearrangements, and depth was defined as the summed frequency of the annotated unique rearrangements. TCR breadth was compared between groups using two-sided Wilcoxon rank-sum tests. TCRdb carries this immuneACCESS record with in-frame sequences only. Its versions omit some clonotypes, under half of them owing to an unresolved V gene in the studies checked, with the rest unexplained. V and J calls and clone size are copied from that table; D and trimming were computed from the DNA. The sample data list some 240,000 clones, and 70% to 90% of these were observed just once. The ten largest clones capture just under 3% of the sample.

This specimen belongs to a study of Ad26.COV2.S vaccination and SARS-CoV-2 variants (dated by TCRdb to 2020 to 2022). A note on the overall study: Donors in the vaccine arm were drawn from COV1001, a multicentre, randomized, double-blind, placebo-controlled phase I-IIa trial testing Ad26.COV2.S in healthy adults. Ad26.COV2.S was administered intramuscularly at 5 x 10^10 or 1 x 10^11 viral particles, either as a single shot or as two shots given 56 days apart. Investigators remained blinded to trial group allocation during experiments and outcome assessment. Participants in the trial were split at random into five groups of five each, receiving low-dose or high-dose Ad26.COV2.S once or twice, or else placebo on both occasions. TCRbeta repertoire sequencing was used to assess the specificity and breadth of SARS-CoV-2-reactive T cell receptors after Ad26.COV2.S vaccination. A total of around 32 samples were included in the TCR-sequenced set, comprising 19 Ad26.COV2.S vaccine recipients, 5 placebo recipients and 8 SARS-CoV-2 convalescent individuals. Here is what the overall study found, with its caveats: It was noted by the authors that total T cell responses may have been underestimated by the TCR breadth and depth analyses. Comparable non-spike TCR breadth was observed between vaccine and placebo recipients, consistent with only spike being contained in the vaccine. The study lacked the statistical power to compare responses across vaccine doses or regimens. Substantial breadth of spike-specific CD8+ and CD4+ T cell responses was reported after vaccination. Higher spike-specific TCR breadth was observed in Ad26.COV2.S recipients than in placebo recipients (P = 0.0014).

This receptor was taken from a person aged 18 to 59 who received the Ad26.COV2.S COVID-19 vaccine or a placebo. The sequencing here drew on peripheral blood, taken in a trial of Ad26.COV2.S vaccine versus placebo.

The DNA sequence is TGTGCCAGCAGCACGCGGGGGGCCAACACAGATACGCAGTATTTT. Its protein reads: CASSTRGANTDTQYF. The receptor chain draws on TRBV7-8 and TRBJ2-3; TRBD2 aligns with 8 central bases. At the junction V is shortened by 5 bases and J by 2 bases; bases outside the gene matches: 6. CDR1 SGHVS and CDR2 FQNEAQ are derived from the germline V gene. The CDR3 sequence holds 15 residues, the cysteine and phenylalanine included. Of all the DNA, just the CDR3 is kept, 45 bases in frame from base 1.